The sequence of this T cell receptor (beta chain) was determined in a study of long-term antiretroviral therapy in people with HIV. Study-wide points: Clones with expansion before ART led the repertoire at all time points. Drawn between the mid-2000s and the late 2010s, the blood was possibly obtained under older ART regimens.

In this sample, this clone turned up once. Its antigen is undetermined. Samples were assayed with immunoSEQ v3.0 at survey level. TCRdb's copy holds only in-frame clones and misses some; the assay was immunoSEQ multiplex PCR. The sample carries some 40,000 clones, 75% to 90% recorded once. Prior to DNA extraction, the samples held about 0.85-10 million cryopreserved PBMC. CDR1 SGHRS and CDR2 YFSETQ come from the germline V gene. The germline V and J ends were trimmed by 4 bases and 4 bases, with 14 bases remaining between them. The CDR3 consists of 14 residues. The sequence was collected from a young man with HIV. V gene TRBV5-1 combines with J gene TRBJ1-1; TRBD1 might be the D (5 bases). Material: unsorted PBMCs, obtained 1.5 years after starting antiretroviral therapy. CDR3: CASSLSGRSTEAFF. Here the CDR3 DNA reads TGCGCCAGCAGCCTGTCAGGGAGGTCCACTGAAGCTTTCTTT.